This TCR beta chain was found in a study of T cell responses to AZD1222 COVID-19 vaccine. Study-wide points: Unmutated variant regions are reportedly the target of nearly half of TCRs that are spike-specific.

About this clone: What it recognizes is unknown.

The method was immunoSEQ multiplex PCR; TCRdb's version includes in-frame clones alone and lacks a portion of them. The data hold about 120,000 clones, with approximately 88% observed a single time. This CDR3 contains 14 residues. Trimming left V 5 bases short and J 1 base short, with 11 bases between. Germline values: CDR1 LGHNA, CDR2 YNFKEQ. J is TRBJ1-1 and V is TRBV4-2; no clear D gene. The sample in question was peripheral blood, obtained on day 0 of AZD1222 vaccination. This TCR derives from an adult in good health. This chain's CDR3 is CASSSGVGNTEAFF. The CDR3 DNA reads TGTGCCAGCAGCTCTGGAGTTGGGAACACTGAAGCTTTCTTT.